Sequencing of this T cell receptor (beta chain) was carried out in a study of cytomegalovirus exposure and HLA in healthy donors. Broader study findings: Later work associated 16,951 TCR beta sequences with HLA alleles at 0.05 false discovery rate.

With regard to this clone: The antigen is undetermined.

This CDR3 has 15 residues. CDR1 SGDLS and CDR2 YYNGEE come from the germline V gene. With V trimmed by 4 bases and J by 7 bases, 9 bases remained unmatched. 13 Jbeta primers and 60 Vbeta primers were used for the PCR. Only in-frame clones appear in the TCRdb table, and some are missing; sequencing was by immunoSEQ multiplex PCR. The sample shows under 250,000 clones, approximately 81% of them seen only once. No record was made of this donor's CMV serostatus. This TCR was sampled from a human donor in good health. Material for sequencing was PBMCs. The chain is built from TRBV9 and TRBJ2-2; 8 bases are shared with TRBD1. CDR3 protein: CASSQTGAYVGELFF. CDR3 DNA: TGTGCCAGCAGCCAGACAGGGGCGTATGTCGGGGAGCTGTTTTTT.